This T cell receptor beta chain was documented in a study of spatial heterogeneity in lung cancer. Looking at the study overall: Fewer alpha-chain than beta-chain sequences were consistently detected.

Germline V gene data show CDR1 as MNHNY and CDR2 as SVGAGI (reference sequence). The CDR3 is 14 amino acids. V shed 7 bases, J shed 8 bases, and the junction held 10 bases outside the gene matches. TCRdb re-derived calls from the 5' RACE reads in MiXCR, one entry per CDR3 protein. This table holds just over 25,000 distinct CDR3 sequences, roughly 13% found once. General study points: Ubiquitous, expanded tumor-derived TCRs were more frequently observed in blood at resection than at follow-up.

Time point: sample taken at primary tumor resection. Whole RNA was taken from tumor, nontumor lung or frozen PBMC; it was then sequenced unsorted. This clonotype showed up many times. The antigen remains undetermined. The sequences come from PBMCs, collected at surgery. The TCR was taken from a female donor with early-stage non-small cell lung cancer. This chain uses TRBV6-6 with TRBJ2-1; TRBD1 agrees at 8 bases. The CDR3 DNA follows: TGTGCCAGCAACCAGGACAGGGTGAATGATGAGCAGTTCTTC. This encodes CASNQDRVNDEQFF.